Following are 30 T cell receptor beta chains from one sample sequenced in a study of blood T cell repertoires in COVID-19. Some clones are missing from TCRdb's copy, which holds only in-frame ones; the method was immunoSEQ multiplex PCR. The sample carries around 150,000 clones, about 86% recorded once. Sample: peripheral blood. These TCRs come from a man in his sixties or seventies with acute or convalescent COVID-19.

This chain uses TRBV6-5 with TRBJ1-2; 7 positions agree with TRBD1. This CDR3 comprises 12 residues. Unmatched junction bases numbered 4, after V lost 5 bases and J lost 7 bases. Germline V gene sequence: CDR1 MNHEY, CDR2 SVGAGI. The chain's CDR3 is CASSNRGTGYTF. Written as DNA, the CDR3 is TGTGCCAGCAGTAACAGGGGTACTGGCTACACCTTC.

CDR3 nucleotide sequence: TGTGCCAGCAGCCAAAGCAGGGCGAAAGGTGGCTACACCTTC. Amino acids: CASSQSRAKGGYTF. V gene TRBV3-1 (or the pseudogene TRBV3-2) combines with J gene TRBJ1-2, with D possibly being TRBD1 (5 bases). Germline V gene data show CDR1 as LGHDT and CDR2 as YNNKEL (reference sequence). The ends were cut back, 2 bases at V and 7 bases at J, with 14 bases in the middle. CDR3 size: 14 residues.

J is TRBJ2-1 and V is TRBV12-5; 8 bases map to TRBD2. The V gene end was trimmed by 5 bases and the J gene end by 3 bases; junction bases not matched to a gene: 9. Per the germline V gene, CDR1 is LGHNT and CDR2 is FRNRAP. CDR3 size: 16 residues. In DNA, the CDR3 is TGTGCTAGTGGTCCCCGGGGGGGGTCTGGCTACAATGAGCAGTTCTTC. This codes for CASGPRGGSGYNEQFF.

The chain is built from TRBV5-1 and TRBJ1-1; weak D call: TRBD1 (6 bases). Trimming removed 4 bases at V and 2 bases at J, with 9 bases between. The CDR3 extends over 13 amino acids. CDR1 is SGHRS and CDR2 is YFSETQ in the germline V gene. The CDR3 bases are TGCGCCAGCAGCCCACAGGGCAACACTGAAGCTTTCTTT. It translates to CASSPQGNTEAFF.

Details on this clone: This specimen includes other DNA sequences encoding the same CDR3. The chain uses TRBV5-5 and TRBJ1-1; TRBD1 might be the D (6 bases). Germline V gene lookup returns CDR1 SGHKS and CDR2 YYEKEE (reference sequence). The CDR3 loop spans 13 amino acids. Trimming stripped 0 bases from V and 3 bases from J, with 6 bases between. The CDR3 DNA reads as TGTGCCAGCAGCTTGGCAGGGGACACTGAAGCTTTCTTT. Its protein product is CASSLAGDTEAFF.

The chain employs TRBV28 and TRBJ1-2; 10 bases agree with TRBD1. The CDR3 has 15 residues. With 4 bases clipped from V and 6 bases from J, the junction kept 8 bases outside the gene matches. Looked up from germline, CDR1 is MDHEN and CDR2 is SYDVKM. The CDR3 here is CASSSLTGGKNGYTF. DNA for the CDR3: TGTGCCAGCAGTTCCCTGACAGGGGGCAAGAATGGCTACACCTTC.

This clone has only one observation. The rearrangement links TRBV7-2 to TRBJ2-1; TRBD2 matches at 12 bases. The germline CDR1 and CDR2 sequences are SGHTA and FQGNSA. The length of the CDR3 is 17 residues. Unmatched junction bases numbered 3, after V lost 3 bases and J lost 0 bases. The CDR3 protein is CASSLGLAGISYNEQFF. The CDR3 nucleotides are TGTGCCAGCAGCTTGGGACTAGCGGGTATCTCCTACAATGAGCAGTTCTTC.

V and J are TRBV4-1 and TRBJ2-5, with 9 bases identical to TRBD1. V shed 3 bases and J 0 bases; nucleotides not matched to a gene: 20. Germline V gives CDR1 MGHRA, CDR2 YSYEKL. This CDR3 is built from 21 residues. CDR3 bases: TGCGCCAGCAGCCAGTCTCGCTACAGGGGGCTACGAAACGAGTACCAAGAGACCCAGTACTTC. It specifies CASSQSRYRGLRNEYQETQYF.

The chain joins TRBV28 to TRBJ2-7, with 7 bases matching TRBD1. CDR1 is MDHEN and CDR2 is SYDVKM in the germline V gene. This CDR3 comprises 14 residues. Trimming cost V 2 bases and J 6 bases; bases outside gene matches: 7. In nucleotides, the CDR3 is TGTGCCAGCAGTTTACAGGGGGTCGGCGGCGAGCAGTACTTC. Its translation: CASSLQGVGGEQYF.

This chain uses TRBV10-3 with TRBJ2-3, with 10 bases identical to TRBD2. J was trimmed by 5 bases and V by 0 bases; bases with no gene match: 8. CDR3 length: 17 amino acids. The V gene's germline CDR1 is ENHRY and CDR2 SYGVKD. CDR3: CAISESTSSGSQDTQYF. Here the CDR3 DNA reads TGTGCCATCAGTGAGTCCACCTCTAGCGGGAGTCAAGATACGCAGTATTTT.

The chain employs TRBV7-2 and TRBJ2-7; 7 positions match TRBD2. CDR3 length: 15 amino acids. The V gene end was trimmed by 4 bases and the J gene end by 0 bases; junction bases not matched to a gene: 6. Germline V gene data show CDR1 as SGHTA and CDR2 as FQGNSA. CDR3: CASSSQGGSSYEQYF. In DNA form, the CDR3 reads TGTGCCAGCAGCTCTCAGGGAGGGAGCTCCTACGAGCAGTACTTC. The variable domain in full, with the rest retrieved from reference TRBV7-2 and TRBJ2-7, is GAGVSQSPSNKVTEKGKDVELRCDPISGHTALYWYRQSLGQGLEFLIYFQGNSAPDKSGLPSDRFSAERTGGSVSTLTIQRTQQEDSAVYLCASSSQGGSSYEQYFGPGTRLTVT.

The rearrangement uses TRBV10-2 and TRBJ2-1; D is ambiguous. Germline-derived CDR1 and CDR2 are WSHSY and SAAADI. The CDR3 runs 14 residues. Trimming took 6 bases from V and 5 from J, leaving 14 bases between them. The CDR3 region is CASRAGQPNNEQFF. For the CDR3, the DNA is TGCGCCAGCAGGGCTGGGCAGCCCAACAATGAGCAGTTCTTC.

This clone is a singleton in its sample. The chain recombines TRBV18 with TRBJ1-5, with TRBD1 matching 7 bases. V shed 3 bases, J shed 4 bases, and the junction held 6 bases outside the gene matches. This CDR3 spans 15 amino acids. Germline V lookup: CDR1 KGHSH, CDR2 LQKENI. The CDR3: CASSPSGGPNQPQHF. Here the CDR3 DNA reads TGTGCCAGCTCACCTTCAGGGGGGCCAAATCAGCCCCAGCATTTT.

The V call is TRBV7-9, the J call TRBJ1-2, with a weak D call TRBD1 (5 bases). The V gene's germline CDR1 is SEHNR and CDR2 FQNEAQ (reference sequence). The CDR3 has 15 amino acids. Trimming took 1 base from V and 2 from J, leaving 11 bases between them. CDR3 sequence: CASSLVPGPNYGYTF. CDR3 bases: TGTGCCAGCAGCTTAGTTCCAGGGCCCAACTATGGCTACACCTTC.

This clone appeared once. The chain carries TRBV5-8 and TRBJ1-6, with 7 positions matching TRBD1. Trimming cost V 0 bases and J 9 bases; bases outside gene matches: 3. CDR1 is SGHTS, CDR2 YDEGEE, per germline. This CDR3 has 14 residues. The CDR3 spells CASSLVTGTSPLHF. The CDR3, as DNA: TGTGCCAGCAGCTTGGTGACAGGGACTTCACCCCTCCACTTT.

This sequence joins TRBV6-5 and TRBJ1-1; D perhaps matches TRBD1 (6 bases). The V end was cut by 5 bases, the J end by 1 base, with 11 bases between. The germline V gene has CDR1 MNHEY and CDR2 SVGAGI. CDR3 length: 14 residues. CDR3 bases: TGTGCCAGCAGTCAAAGGACAGAGAACACTGAAGCTTTCTTT. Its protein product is CASSQRTENTEAFF.

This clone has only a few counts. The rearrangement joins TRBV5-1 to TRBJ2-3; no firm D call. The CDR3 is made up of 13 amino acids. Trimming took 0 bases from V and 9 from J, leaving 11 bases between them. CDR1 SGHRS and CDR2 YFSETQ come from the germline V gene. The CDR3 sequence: CASSLVWRETQYF. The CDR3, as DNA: TGCGCCAGCAGCTTGGTTTGGAGAGAAACGCAGTATTTT. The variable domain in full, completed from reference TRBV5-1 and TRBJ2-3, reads KAGVTQTPRYLIKTRGQQVTLSCSPISGHRSVSWYQQTPGQGLQFLFEYFSETQRNKGNFPGRFSGRQFSNSRSEMNVSTLELGDSALYLCASSLVWRETQYFGPGTRLTVL.

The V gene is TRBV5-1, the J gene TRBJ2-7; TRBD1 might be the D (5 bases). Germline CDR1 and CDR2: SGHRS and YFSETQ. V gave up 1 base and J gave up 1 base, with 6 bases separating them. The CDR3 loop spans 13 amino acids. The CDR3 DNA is TGCGCCAGCAGCTTGCAGGGATCCTACGAGCAGTACTTC. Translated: CASSLQGSYEQYF.

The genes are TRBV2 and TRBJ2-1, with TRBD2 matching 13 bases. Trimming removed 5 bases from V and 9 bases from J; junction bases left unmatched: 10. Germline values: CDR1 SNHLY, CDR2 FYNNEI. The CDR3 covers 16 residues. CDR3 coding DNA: TGTGCCAGCAGTCCCTCCCCACTAGCGGGAGGGGGTGAGCAGTTCTTC. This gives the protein CASSPSPLAGGGEQFF.

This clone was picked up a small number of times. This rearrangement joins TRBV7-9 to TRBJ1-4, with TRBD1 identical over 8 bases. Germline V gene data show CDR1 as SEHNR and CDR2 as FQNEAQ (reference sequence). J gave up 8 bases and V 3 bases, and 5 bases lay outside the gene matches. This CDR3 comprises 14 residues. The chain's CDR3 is CASSFDRGREKLFF. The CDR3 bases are TGTGCCAGCAGCTTTGACAGGGGAAGGGAAAAACTGTTTTTT. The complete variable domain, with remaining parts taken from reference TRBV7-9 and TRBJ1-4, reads DTGVSQNPRHKITKRGQNVTFRCDPISEHNRLYWYRQTLGQGPEFLTYFQNEAQLEKSRLLSDRFSAERPKGSFSTLEIQRTEQGDSAMYLCASSFDRGREKLFFGSGTQLSVL.

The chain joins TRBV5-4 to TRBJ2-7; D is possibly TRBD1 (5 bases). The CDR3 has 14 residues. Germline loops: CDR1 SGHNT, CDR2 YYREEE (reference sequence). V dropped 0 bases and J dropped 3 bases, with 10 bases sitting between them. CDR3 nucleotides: TGTGCCAGCAGCTTGGCGGGCAGGGTCTACGAGCAGTACTTC. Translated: CASSLAGRVYEQYF.

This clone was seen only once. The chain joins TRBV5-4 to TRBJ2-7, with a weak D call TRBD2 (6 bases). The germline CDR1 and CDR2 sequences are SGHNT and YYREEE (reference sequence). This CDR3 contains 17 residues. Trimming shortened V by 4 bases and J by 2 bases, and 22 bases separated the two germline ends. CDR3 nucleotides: TGTGCCAGCAGCAGTGGTGGCGGGACGAGGGCACCCTACGAGCAGTACTTC. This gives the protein CASSSGGGTRAPYEQYF. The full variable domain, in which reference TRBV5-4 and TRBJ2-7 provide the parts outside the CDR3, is ETGVTQSPTHLIKTRGQQVTLRCSSQSGHNTVSWYQQALGQGPQFIFQYYREEENGRGNFPPRFSGLQFPNYSSELNVNALELDDSALYLCASSSGGGTRAPYEQYFGPGTRLTVT.

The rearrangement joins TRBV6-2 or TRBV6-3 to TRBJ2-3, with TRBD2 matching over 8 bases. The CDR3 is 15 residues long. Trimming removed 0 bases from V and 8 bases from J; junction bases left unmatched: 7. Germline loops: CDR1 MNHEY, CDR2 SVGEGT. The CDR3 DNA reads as TGTGCCAGCAGTTACTCTAGCGGGGTTCACGGTACGCAGTATTTT. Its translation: CASSYSSGVHGTQYF.

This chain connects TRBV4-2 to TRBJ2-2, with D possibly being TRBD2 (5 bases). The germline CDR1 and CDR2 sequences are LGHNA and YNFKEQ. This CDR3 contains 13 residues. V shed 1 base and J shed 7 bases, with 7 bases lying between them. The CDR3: CASSQVRDGELFF. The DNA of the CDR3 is TGTGCCAGCAGCCAAGTTCGGGACGGGGAGCTGTTTTTT.

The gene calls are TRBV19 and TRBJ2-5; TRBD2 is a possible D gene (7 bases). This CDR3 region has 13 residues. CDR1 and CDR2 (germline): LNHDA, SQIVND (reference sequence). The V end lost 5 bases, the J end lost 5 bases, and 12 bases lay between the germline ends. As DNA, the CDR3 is TGTGCCAGTAGTGAACAGGGAGGGGAGACCCAGTACTTC. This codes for CASSEQGGETQYF.

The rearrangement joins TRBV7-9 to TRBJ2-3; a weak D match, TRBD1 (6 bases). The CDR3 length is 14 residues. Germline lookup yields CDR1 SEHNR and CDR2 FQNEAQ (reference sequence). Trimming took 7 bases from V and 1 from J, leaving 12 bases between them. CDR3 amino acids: CASNRDTRTDTQYF. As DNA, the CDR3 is TGTGCCAGCAATCGGGACACCCGCACAGATACGCAGTATTTT.

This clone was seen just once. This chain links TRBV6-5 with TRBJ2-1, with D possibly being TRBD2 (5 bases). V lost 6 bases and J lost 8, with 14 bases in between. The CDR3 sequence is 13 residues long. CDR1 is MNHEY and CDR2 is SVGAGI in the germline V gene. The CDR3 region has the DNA TGTGCCAGCAGCTCCGGGAAGATCTATGAGCAGTTCTTC. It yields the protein CASSSGKIYEQFF.

CDR3 in DNA: TGTGCCAGAAACCACTCCGACCTCCGGGACAGGGGGCGAGGTGAGCAGTTCTTC. Translating it yields CARNHSDLRDRGRGEQFF. J is TRBJ2-1 and V is TRBV5-3; 12 bases match TRBD1. TRBV5-3 has ORF status, its function being uncertain. The V and J ends lost 6 bases and 9 bases, in that order; junction bases with no gene match: 19. The CDR3 spans 18 residues.

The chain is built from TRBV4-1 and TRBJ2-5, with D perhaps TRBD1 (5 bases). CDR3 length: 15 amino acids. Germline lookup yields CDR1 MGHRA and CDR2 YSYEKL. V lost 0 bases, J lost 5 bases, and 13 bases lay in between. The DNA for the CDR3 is TGCGCCAGCAGCCAAGATGGAAGGGGATTCGAGACCCAGTACTTC. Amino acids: CASSQDGRGFETQYF.

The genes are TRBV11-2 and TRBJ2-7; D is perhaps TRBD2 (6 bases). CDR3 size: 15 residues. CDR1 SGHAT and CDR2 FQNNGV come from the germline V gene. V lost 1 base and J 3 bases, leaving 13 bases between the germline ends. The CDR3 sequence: CASSLGGGTIYEQYF. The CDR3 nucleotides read TGTGCCAGCAGCTTAGGGGGAGGAACAATCTACGAGCAGTACTTC. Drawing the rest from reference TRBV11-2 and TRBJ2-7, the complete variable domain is EAGVAQSPRYKIIEKRQSVAFWCNPISGHATLYWYQQILGQGPKLLIQFQNNGVVDDSQLPKDRFSAERLKGVDSTLKIQPAKLEDSAVYLCASSLGGGTIYEQYFGPGTRLTVT.